The clone carrying this T cell receptor (beta chain) came up a few times. The antigen is undetermined. TCRdb re-called the 5' RACE reads through MiXCR, storing one row per CDR3 protein. The table records 200,000 to 300,000 distinct CDR3 sequences, roughly 6.2% of them present only once. The sample originates from a study of T cells after yellow fever vaccination. Germline values: CDR1 SGDLS, CDR2 YYNGEE. This CDR3 is 15 amino acids long. Deletions cut 4 bases from V and 3 bases from J, with 17 bases between. The study's findings and limits: A weaker but faster secondary response was observed, peaking on day 5 versus 15.

This chain uses TRBV9 with TRBJ2-7, with D possibly matching TRBD1 (5 bases). The TCR originated in a man aged 30 to 45 who received the YFV17D yellow fever vaccine. The sequenced sample was CD4+ T cells sorted from PBMCs, obtained on the day of the yellow fever booster vaccination. DNA of the CDR3: TGTGCCAGCAGCCCAGCCCTACAGGAACACTACGAGCAGTACTTC. This codes for CASSPALQEHYEQYF.